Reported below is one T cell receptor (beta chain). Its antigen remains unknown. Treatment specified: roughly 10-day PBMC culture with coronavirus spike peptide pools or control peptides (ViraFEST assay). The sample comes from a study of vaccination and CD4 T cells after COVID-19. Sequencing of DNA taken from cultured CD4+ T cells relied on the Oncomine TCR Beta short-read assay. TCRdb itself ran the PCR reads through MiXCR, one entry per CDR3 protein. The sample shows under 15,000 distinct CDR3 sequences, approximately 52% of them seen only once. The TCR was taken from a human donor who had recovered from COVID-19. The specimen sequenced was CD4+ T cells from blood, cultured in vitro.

CDR3 coding DNA: TGTGCCACCAGCGCGGGGGGGAGCACAGATACGCAGTATTTT. It encodes CATSAGGSTDTQYF. This chain links TRBV15 with TRBJ2-3, with 9 bases lining up with TRBD2. Germline CDR1 LNHNV, CDR2 YYDKDF (reference sequence). The CDR3 loop spans 14 amino acids. V lost 5 bases to trimming and J lost 0 bases; unmatched junction nucleotides: 0. The whole variable domain, filled in from reference TRBV15 and TRBJ2-3, reads DAMVIQNPRYQVTQFGKPVTLSCSQTLNHNVMYWYQQKSSQAPKLLFHYYDKDFNNEADTPDNFQSRRPNTSFCFLDIRSPGLGDTAMYLCATSAGGSTDTQYFGPGTRLTVL.